This note documents a single TCR beta chain sequence. Its antigen is still unknown. CDR1 and CDR2 from the germline V gene are SGHDN and FVKESK. Deletions cut 0 bases from V and 8 bases from J, with 10 bases between. This CDR3 has 14 residues. Combining a sample-barcoded 5' primer with a J-beta primer mix, a second PCR ran for about 6 to 12 cycles. Each cDNA molecule was tagged by a template-switch adaptor with 12 random nucleotides. One entry per CDR3 protein results from TCRdb running MiXCR on the 5' RACE reads. The repertoire has about 720,000 distinct CDR3 sequences, roughly 20% of them found once; the top ten carry roughly a fifth. The sample belongs to a study of blood T cells in healthy people across ages. Findings and limits, study-wide: Older individuals had lower TCR beta diversity per million T cells (the decline was roughly linear).

The rearrangement uses TRBV14 and TRBJ1-4; D uncertain. Sequencing input: blood. The TCR originated in a man in his sixties or seventies in good health. The CDR3 region has the DNA TGTGCCAGCAGCCAAGAACGGTTTGACGAAAAACTGTTTTTT. Protein: CASSQERFDEKLFF.